Listed below are T cell receptor beta chains from one sample, sequenced in a study of vaccination effects on CD4 cells after COVID-19. The data were produced by immunoSEQ multiplex PCR, yet TCRdb's version contains in-frame clones alone and is incomplete. The profile shows 45,000 to 60,000 clones, 70% of them singletons. These TCRs are of unknown antigen specificity. The sample here was CD4+ T cells from PBMCs cultured without peptide, taken after COVID-19 vaccination. The receptors were sampled from a human donor who received a COVID-19 vaccine. Both conserved end residues are trimmed from each CDR3. Fields, in order: CDR3 protein, CDR3 length, J gene, V gene.

cdr3_aa: ASRQGTNYNEQF
cdr3_length: 12
j_call: TRBJ2-1
v_call: TRBV27

cdr3_aa: ASSLRTGGYNQPQH
cdr3_length: 14
j_call: TRBJ1-5
v_call: TRBV2

cdr3_aa: ASSLGGASYEQY
cdr3_length: 12
j_call: TRBJ2-7
v_call: TRBV5-5

cdr3_aa: ASSPRANYGYT
cdr3_length: 11
j_call: TRBJ1-2
v_call: TRBV6-5

cdr3_aa: AISESGDYGYT
cdr3_length: 11
j_call: TRBJ1-2
v_call: TRBV10-3

cdr3_aa: ASSLDWGRGYT
cdr3_length: 11
j_call: TRBJ1-2
v_call: TRBV5-6

cdr3_aa: ASGLVGGSTDTQY
cdr3_length: 13
j_call: TRBJ2-3
v_call: TRBV12-5

cdr3_aa: ASSQGLAGGGDTQY
cdr3_length: 14
j_call: TRBJ2-3
v_call: TRBV4-1

cdr3_aa: ASSAGGPLGEQY
cdr3_length: 12
j_call: TRBJ2-7
v_call: TRBV7-2

cdr3_aa: ASSKVWRVGSQDTQY
cdr3_length: 15
j_call: TRBJ2-3
v_call: TRBV21-1

cdr3_aa: ASSPTGLAGVLY
cdr3_length: 12
j_call: TRBJ2-4
v_call: TRBV6-5

cdr3_aa: ASSYSINEQF
cdr3_length: 10
j_call: TRBJ2-1
v_call: TRBV6-6

cdr3_aa: AWSPPGE
cdr3_length: 7
j_call: TRBJ1-1
v_call: TRBV30

cdr3_aa: ASSPQQGQGGPEAF
cdr3_length: 14
j_call: TRBJ1-1
v_call: TRBV18

cdr3_aa: ASSYRQGITYEQY
cdr3_length: 13
j_call: TRBJ2-7
v_call: TRBV11-2

cdr3_aa: ASSRPRFGEQY
cdr3_length: 11
j_call: TRBJ2-7
v_call: TRBV4-1

cdr3_aa: ASSDSIHGYGYT
cdr3_length: 12
j_call: TRBJ1-2
v_call: TRBV6-4

cdr3_aa: ASSWGLAGNEQF
cdr3_length: 12
j_call: TRBJ2-1
v_call: TRBV6-6

cdr3_aa: SVVGVEDTQY
cdr3_length: 10
j_call: TRBJ2-3
v_call: TRBV29-1

cdr3_aa: ATSKSTSGLYNEQF
cdr3_length: 14
j_call: TRBJ2-1
v_call: TRBV24-1

cdr3_aa: ASSDGTWTGELF
cdr3_length: 12
j_call: TRBJ2-2
v_call: TRBV10-1

cdr3_aa: ASSIFRPLNNEQF
cdr3_length: 13
j_call: TRBJ2-1
v_call: TRBV6-5

cdr3_aa: ASRLDRGRTPYEQY
cdr3_length: 14
j_call: TRBJ2-7
v_call: TRBV6-6

cdr3_aa: AWSEGQGRQETQY
cdr3_length: 13
j_call: TRBJ2-5
v_call: TRBV30

cdr3_aa: ASSTRQGWYGNTGELF
cdr3_length: 16
j_call: TRBJ2-2
v_call: TRBV5-6

cdr3_aa: ASSRAVGGGLSNQPQH
cdr3_length: 16
j_call: TRBJ1-5
v_call: TRBV11-2

cdr3_aa: AWNRQGAANEKLF
cdr3_length: 13
j_call: TRBJ1-4
v_call: TRBV30

cdr3_aa: SARVGDEQY
cdr3_length: 9
j_call: TRBJ2-7
v_call: TRBV20-1